This T cell receptor (beta chain) stems from a study of blood T cells in healthy people across ages. Study context: Capture via template switching afforded approximately one barcoded beta molecule per two T cells.

The CDR3 loop spans 13 amino acids. The ends were cut back, 2 bases at V and 0 bases at J, with 8 bases in the middle. Per the germline V gene, CDR1 is DFQATT and CDR2 is SNEGSKA (reference sequence). Through a sample-barcoded 5' primer and a J-beta primer mix, a second PCR was run for about 6 to 12 cycles. TCRdb processed the 5' RACE reads anew with MiXCR; each CDR3 protein has one entry. The sample has some 710,000 distinct CDR3 sequences; less than 60% are singletons. Overall study findings and caveats: Donor CMV infection status was unknown, possibly confounding age-related changes in expanded clonotypes.

As for this clonotype: Its antigen is undetermined.

This clonotype was obtained from an elderly man in good health. Sequencing used blood. The rearrangement uses TRBV20-1 and TRBJ2-7; D gene unclear. CDR3 in amino acids: CSARQLSSYEQYF. In DNA form, the CDR3 reads TGCAGTGCTAGACAATTAAGCTCCTACGAGCAGTACTTC.